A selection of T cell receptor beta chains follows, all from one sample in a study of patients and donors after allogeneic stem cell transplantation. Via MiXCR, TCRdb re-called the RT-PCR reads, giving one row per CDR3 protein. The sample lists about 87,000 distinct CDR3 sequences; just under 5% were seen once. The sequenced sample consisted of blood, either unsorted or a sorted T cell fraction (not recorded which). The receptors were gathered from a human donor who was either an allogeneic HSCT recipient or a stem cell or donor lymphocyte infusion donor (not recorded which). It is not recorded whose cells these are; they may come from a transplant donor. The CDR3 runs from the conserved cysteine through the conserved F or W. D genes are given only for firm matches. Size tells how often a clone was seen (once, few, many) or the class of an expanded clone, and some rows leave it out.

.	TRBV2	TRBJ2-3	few	CASSVRVVDTQYF	TGTGCCAGCAGTGTTAGAGTGGTAGATACGCAGTATTTT
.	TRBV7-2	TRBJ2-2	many	CASSLYGAQNTGELFF	TGTGCCAGCAGCTTATACGGTGCCCAGAACACCGGGGAGCTGTTTTTT
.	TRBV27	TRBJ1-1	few	CASSSERRSASKAFF	TGTGCCAGCAGTTCGGAACGTCGGAGCGCGTCTAAAGCTTTCTTT
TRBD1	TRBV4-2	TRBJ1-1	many	CASSQGDRGNPEAFF	TGTGCCAGCAGCCAAGGAGACAGGGGTAACCCTGAAGCTTTCTTT
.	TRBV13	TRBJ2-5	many	CASSSTEGQETQYF	TGTGCCAGCAGCTCGACCGAGGGCCAAGAGACCCAGTACTTC
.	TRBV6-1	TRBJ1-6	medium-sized	CASSRGRGGSIPLHF	TGTGCCAGCAGCCGAGGCCGGGGGGGTAGTATACCCCTCCACTTT
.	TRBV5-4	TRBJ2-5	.	CASSSQGYQETQYF	TGTGCCAGCAGCAGCCAGGGGTACCAAGAGACCCAGTACTTC
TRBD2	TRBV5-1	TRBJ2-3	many	CASGPSGSGTDTQYF	TGCGCCAGCGGTCCTAGCGGGAGTGGCACAGATACGCAGTATTTT
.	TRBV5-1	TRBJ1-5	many	CASRPDTYNQPQHF	TGCGCCAGCAGACCGGACACTTACAATCAGCCCCAGCATTTT
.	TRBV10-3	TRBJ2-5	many	CAISETARDATNQETQYF	TGTGCCATCAGTGAGACGGCTCGCGACGCTACAAACCAAGAGACCCAGTACTTC
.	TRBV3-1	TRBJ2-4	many	CASSQEGVVTKNIQYF	TGTGCCAGCAGCCAAGAAGGGGTGGTGACGAAAAACATTCAGTACTTC
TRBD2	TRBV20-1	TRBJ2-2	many	CSARDSGASNTGELFF	TGCAGTGCTAGAGATAGCGGGGCCTCGAACACCGGGGAGCTGTTTTTT
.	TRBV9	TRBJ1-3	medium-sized	CASSVDGSSGNTIYF	TGTGCCAGCAGCGTTGACGGAAGCTCTGGAAACACCATATATTTT
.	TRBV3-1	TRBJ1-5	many	CASSQDSGSPQHF	TGTGCCAGCAGCCAAGATAGTGGGTCACCCCAGCATTTT
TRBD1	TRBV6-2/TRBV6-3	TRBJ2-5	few	CASTRDRQETQYF	TGTGCCAGCACCCGGGACAGGCAAGAGACCCAGTACTTC
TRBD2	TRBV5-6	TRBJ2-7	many	CASRGALAGFYEQYF	TGTGCCAGCAGAGGGGCTCTAGCGGGGTTCTACGAGCAGTACTTC
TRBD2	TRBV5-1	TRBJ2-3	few	CASSFTSGSPYSTDTQYF	TGCGCCAGCAGCTTTACTAGCGGGAGTCCGTATAGCACAGATACGCAGTATTTT
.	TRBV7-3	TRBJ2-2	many	CASSLSGTNTGELFF	TGTGCCAGCAGCTTAAGCGGGACGAACACCGGGGAGCTGTTTTTT
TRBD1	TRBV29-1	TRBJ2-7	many	CSVGQGMWYEQYF	TGCAGCGTTGGACAGGGGATGTGGTACGAGCAGTACTTC
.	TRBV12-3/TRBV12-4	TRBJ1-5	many	CASSRGRYSNQPQHF	TGTGCCAGCAGTCGTGGACGGTATAGCAATCAGCCCCAGCATTTT
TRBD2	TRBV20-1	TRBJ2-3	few	CSALAGGRTDTQYF	TGCAGTGCTCTAGCGGGAGGGAGGACAGATACGCAGTATTTT
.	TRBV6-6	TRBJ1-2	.	CASRTRTLGYTF	TGTGCCAGCAGGACCCGGACTTTAGGCTACACCTTC
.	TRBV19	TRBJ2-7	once	CASSIGIEQYF	TGTGCCAGTAGTATCGGGATCGAGCAGTACTTC
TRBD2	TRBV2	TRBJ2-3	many	CASTGGRQGTQYF	TGTGCCAGCACGGGGGGAAGGCAGGGTACGCAGTATTTT
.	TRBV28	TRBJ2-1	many	CASSLSYRYNEQFF	TGTGCCAGCAGTTTATCTTACAGGTACAATGAGCAGTTCTTC
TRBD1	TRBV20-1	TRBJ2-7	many	CSAIIPGRGKVYEQYF	TGCAGTGCCATTATACCCGGCAGGGGGAAGGTATACGAGCAGTACTTC
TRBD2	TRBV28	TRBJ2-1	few	CASRPAGTSGRGWQFF	TGTGCCAGCAGGCCGGCCGGGACTAGCGGGAGAGGTTGGCAGTTCTTC
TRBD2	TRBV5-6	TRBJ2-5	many	CASSRTSSGRGETQYF	TGTGCCAGCAGCCGGACCAGTAGCGGGAGGGGAGAGACCCAGTACTTC
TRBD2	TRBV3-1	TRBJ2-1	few	CASSHWTSGTLTSDEQFF	TGTGCCAGCAGCCACTGGACTAGCGGGACTTTGACTTCGGATGAGCAGTTCTTC
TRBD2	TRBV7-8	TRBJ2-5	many	CASSLEAGSGTQYF	TGTGCCAGCAGCTTAGAAGCGGGATCGGGGACCCAGTACTTC
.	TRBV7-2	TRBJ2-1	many	CASSSEWSSHEQFF	TGTGCCAGCAGCTCCGAATGGAGCTCGCATGAGCAGTTCTTC
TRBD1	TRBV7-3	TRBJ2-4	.	CASSLTGGTGDIQYF	TGTGCCAGCAGCTTAACCGGGGGGACAGGGGACATTCAGTACTTC
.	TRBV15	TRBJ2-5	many	CATSRGASRAQETQYF	TGTGCCACCAGCAGAGGCGCGTCACGGGCTCAAGAGACCCAGTACTTC
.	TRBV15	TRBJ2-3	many	CATRAGRSSTDTQYF	TGTGCCACCAGGGCGGGACGATCTAGCACAGATACGCAGTATTTT
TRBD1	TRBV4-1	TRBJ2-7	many	CASSLRQGRPYEQYF	TGCGCCAGCAGCCTAAGACAGGGGCGACCCTACGAGCAGTACTTC
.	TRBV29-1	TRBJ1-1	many	CSVRDPGGSNAEAFF	TGCAGCGTTAGGGACCCCGGAGGCTCGAATGCCGAAGCTTTCTTT
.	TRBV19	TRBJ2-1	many	CASSISRGGEQFF	TGTGCCAGTAGTATATCAAGAGGTGGTGAGCAGTTCTTC
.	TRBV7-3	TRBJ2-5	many	CASSFDGSKTQYF	TGTGCCAGCAGCTTTGACGGCTCGAAGACCCAGTACTTC
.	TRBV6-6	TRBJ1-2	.	CASSSLTGSGYTF	TGTGCCAGCAGTTCCCTGACGGGGAGCGGCTACACCTTC
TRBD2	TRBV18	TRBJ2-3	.	CASSPIRNPGLAGGVNTDTQYF	TGTGCCAGCTCACCGATCCGGAACCCGGGACTAGCGGGAGGCGTAAACACAGATACGCAGTATTTT
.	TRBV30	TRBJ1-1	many	CAQTPGRWDTEAFF	TGTGCCCAGACTCCGGGTCGGTGGGACACTGAAGCTTTCTTT
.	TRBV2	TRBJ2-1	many	CASSVYIISYNEQFF	TGTGCCAGCAGTGTATATATTATCTCCTACAATGAGCAGTTCTTC
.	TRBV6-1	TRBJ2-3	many	CASSAMEGTDTQYF	TGTGCCAGCAGTGCGATGGAGGGAACAGATACGCAGTATTTT
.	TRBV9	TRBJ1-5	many	CASSPGTHTDQPQHF	TGTGCCAGCAGCCCCGGAACCCACACCGATCAGCCCCAGCATTTT
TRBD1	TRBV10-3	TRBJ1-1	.	CATATGDTEAFF	TGTGCCACAGCGACAGGGGACACTGAAGCTTTCTTT
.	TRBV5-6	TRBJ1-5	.	CASSLEPDQPQHF	TGTGCCAGCAGCTTGGAACCGGATCAGCCCCAGCATTTT
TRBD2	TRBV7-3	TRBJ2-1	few	CASSPPGLGYGEQFF	TGTGCCAGCAGCCCCCCGGGACTAGGATACGGTGAGCAGTTCTTC
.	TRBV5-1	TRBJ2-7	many	CASSLGGTSEQYF	TGCGCCAGCAGCTTGGGGGGAACCTCCGAGCAGTACTTC